Presented here are 32 T cell receptor beta chains from one specimen sequenced in a study of blood T cell repertoires in COVID-19. The data were produced by immunoSEQ multiplex PCR, yet TCRdb's version contains in-frame clones alone and is incomplete. The top ten hold 4% to 6% of the sample, which has about 320,000 clones, around nine tenths seen once. Specimen: PBMCs or T cells enriched from blood (not recorded which). The receptors derive from a man aged 55 to 70 who had recovered from COVID-19.

The CDR3 nucleotides are TGCGCCAGCGGCAGGCTCGGACAGAACACCGGGGAGCTGTTTTTT. It codes for CASGRLGQNTGELFF. The chain carries TRBV23-1 and TRBJ2-2; TRBD1 might be the D (5 bases). TRBV23-1 belongs to the ORF category, with a function that is uncertain. The V gene lost 8 bases and the J gene lost 1 base, with 14 bases spanning the gap. The CDR3 runs 15 residues.

The CDR3 DNA follows: TGTGCCAGCAGCTCCTGGACAGGGAGGGATGAAAAACTGTTTTTT. Translating gives CASSSWTGRDEKLFF. V and J are TRBV7-9 and TRBJ1-4; TRBD1 matches at 8 bases. V shed 4 bases and J 6 bases; nucleotides not matched to a gene: 7. This CDR3 has 15 residues. CDR1 is SEHNR and CDR2 is FQNEAQ in the germline V gene (reference sequence). The variable domain in full, completed from reference TRBV7-9 and TRBJ1-4, reads DTGVSQNPRHKITKRGQNVTFRCDPISEHNRLYWYRQTLGQGPEFLTYFQNEAQLEKSRLLSDRFSAERPKGSFSTLEIQRTEQGDSAMYLCASSSWTGRDEKLFFGSGTQLSVL.

J is TRBJ2-7 and V is TRBV18; D unclear. CDR1 KGHSH and CDR2 LQKENI come from the germline V gene. The CDR3 sequence is 13 residues long. V dropped 4 bases and J dropped 0 bases, with 7 bases sitting between them. The CDR3 nucleotides are TGTGCCAGCTCACTTACAGCCTCCTACGAGCAGTACTTC. Its translation: CASSLTASYEQYF.

The chain links TRBV28 to TRBJ2-1, with TRBD2 matching over 11 bases. CDR3 size: 14 residues. The V gene end was trimmed by 6 bases and the J gene end by 13 bases; junction bases not matched to a gene: 11. CDR1 is MDHEN and CDR2 is SYDVKM in the germline V gene. In DNA form, the CDR3 reads TGTGCCAGCAGCTACGCAGGGACTAGCGGAAGACAGTTCTTC. Translating gives CASSYAGTSGRQFF.

The chain recombines TRBV7-2 with TRBJ1-5; weak D call: TRBD1 (6 bases). The V gene's germline CDR1 is SGHTA and CDR2 FQGNSA. V was pared by 2 bases and J by 1 base, with 12 bases between. The CDR3 runs 16 residues. The CDR3 DNA is TGTGCCAGCAGCTTATGGGGGCCTTCGAGCAATCAGCCCCAGCATTTT. Translating it yields CASSLWGPSSNQPQHF.

This sequence joins TRBV11-3 and TRBJ1-1; D perhaps matches TRBD1 (6 bases). The length of the CDR3 is 15 residues. V lost 1 base and J 2 bases, leaving 11 bases between the germline ends. CDR1 SGHNT and CDR2 YENEEA come from the germline V gene. The CDR3 coding sequence is TGTGCCAGCAGCTTAGCGGGACACCCTAACACTGAAGCTTTCTTT. Translating gives CASSLAGHPNTEAFF.

The chain links TRBV19 to TRBJ2-7; 9 bases line up with TRBD1. The trim removed 4 bases at V and 3 bases at J, leaving 7 bases unmatched. Germline CDR1 is LNHDA and CDR2 is SQIVND (reference sequence). This CDR3 region has 15 residues. The CDR3 protein is CASSRSPGQGYEQYF. The CDR3 region has the DNA TGTGCCAGTAGTAGGTCCCCGGGACAGGGCTACGAGCAGTACTTC.

The V gene is TRBV28, the J gene TRBJ1-1, with 11 bases lining up with TRBD1. The CDR3 contains 14 residues. The trim removed 6 bases at V and 2 bases at J, leaving 2 bases unmatched. Germline lookup yields CDR1 MDHEN and CDR2 SYDVKM. CDR3 amino acids: CASRGQGVNTEAFF. In nucleotides, the CDR3 is TGTGCCAGCAGGGGACAGGGGGTCAACACTGAAGCTTTCTTT.

This rearrangement joins TRBV18 to TRBJ2-3, with 10 bases lining up with TRBD2. Trimming removed 1 base from V and 1 base from J; junction bases left unmatched: 8. The CDR3 loop spans 18 amino acids. Germline lookup yields CDR1 KGHSH and CDR2 LQKENI. This CDR3 reads CASSPLASGSLGTDTQYF. CDR3 sequence (DNA): TGTGCCAGCTCACCACTGGCTAGCGGGAGTTTAGGCACAGATACGCAGTATTTT.

The V and J genes are TRBV23-1 and TRBJ2-6; TRBD1 agrees at 7 bases. TRBV23-1 is sorted into the ORF group, with uncertain function. This CDR3 region has 17 residues. V shed 0 bases and J 0 bases; nucleotides not matched to a gene: 2. CDR3 protein: CASSQSYRGSGANVLTF. CDR3 DNA: TGCGCCAGCAGTCAATCTTACAGGGGCTCTGGGGCCAACGTCCTGACTTTC.

This clone was seen just once. This chain joins TRBV6-1 and TRBJ2-1, with TRBD2 matching 13 bases. The junction had 3 bases not matched to a gene; V was cut back by 4 bases and J by 3 bases. This CDR3 spans 16 amino acids. Germline CDR1 reads MNHNS; CDR2 reads SASEGT. CDR3 DNA sequence: TGTGCCAGCAGTGCCGGGACTAGCGGGAACTACAATGAGCAGTTCTTC. It translates to CASSAGTSGNYNEQFF.

This clone was counted a single time. The rearrangement joins TRBV20-1 to TRBJ1-1; D might be TRBD1 (6 bases). The germline CDR1 and CDR2 sequences are DFQATT and SNEGSKA (reference sequence). The ends were cut back, 7 bases at V and 3 bases at J, with 9 bases in the middle. This CDR3 is built from 11 residues. The CDR3 sequence: CSGQEHTEAFF. Written as DNA, the CDR3 is TGCAGTGGACAGGAGCACACTGAAGCTTTCTTT.

The chain recombines TRBV3-1 (or the pseudogene TRBV3-2) with TRBJ2-7; TRBD1 aligns across 8 bases. CDR3 size: 18 residues. Germline CDR1 and CDR2: LGHDT and YNNKEL (reference sequence). The trim removed 7 bases at V and 1 base at J, leaving 18 bases unmatched. The CDR3 nucleotides are TGTGCCAGCACCCCACACCCGGGACAGGCGACTGGGTCCTACGAGCAGTACTTC. Its translation is CASTPHPGQATGSYEQYF.

The chain is built from TRBV19 and TRBJ1-5; no firm D call. The V end was cut by 7 bases, the J end by 2 bases, with 6 bases between. The germline CDR1 and CDR2 sequences are LNHDA and SQIVND (reference sequence). The CDR3 length is 12 residues. CDR3 amino acids: CASKEGNQPQHF. CDR3 coding DNA: TGTGCCAGTAAGGAGGGCAATCAGCCCCAGCATTTT.

This clone was seen more than once but under ten times. The chain couples TRBV15 to TRBJ2-2, with D possibly being TRBD2 (5 bases). V lost 1 base and J 1 base, leaving 7 bases between the germline ends. Germline assignment: CDR1 LNHNV and CDR2 YYDKDF (reference sequence). The CDR3 consists of 15 residues. As DNA, the CDR3 is TGTGCCACCAGCAGAGTTACTAGGAACACCGGGGAGCTGTTTTTT. Translated, it gives CATSRVTRNTGELFF.

This rearrangement joins TRBV5-1 to TRBJ1-2; D remains ambiguous. This CDR3 is built from 14 residues. Looked up from germline, CDR1 is SGHRS and CDR2 is YFSETQ. V was shortened by 1 base and J by 6 bases, with 13 bases between the two germline ends. In DNA form, the CDR3 reads TGCGCCAGCAGCTTGTTTAAGGAGACGGATGGCTACACCTTC. This gives the protein CASSLFKETDGYTF. Combining the CDR3 with reference TRBV5-1 and TRBJ1-2 gives the whole variable domain KAGVTQTPRYLIKTRGQQVTLSCSPISGHRSVSWYQQTPGQGLQFLFEYFSETQRNKGNFPGRFSGRQFSNSRSEMNVSTLELGDSALYLCASSLFKETDGYTFGSGTRLTVV.

The rearrangement uses TRBV21-1 and TRBJ2-5; the table calls TRBD2, which could not be checked here. TRBV21-1 is flagged as a pseudogene. This CDR3 contains 15 residues. The CDR3 loop is CASSKLREGQETQYF. In DNA form, the CDR3 reads TGTGCCAGCAGCAAACTCCGGGAGGGCCAAGAGACCCAGTACTTC.

This chain joins TRBV6-5 and TRBJ2-1, with 9 bases identical to TRBD2. Trimming removed 4 bases from V and 0 bases from J; junction bases left unmatched: 1. The length of the CDR3 is 15 residues. Germline V gives CDR1 MNHEY, CDR2 SVGAGI. The CDR3 DNA is TGTGCCAGCAGTTTTAGCGGGAGCTCCTACAATGAGCAGTTCTTC. Protein product: CASSFSGSSYNEQFF.

The chain employs TRBV6-8 and TRBJ1-1, with TRBD1 matching over 9 bases. Germline-derived CDR1 and CDR2 are MNHGY and SAAAGT. CDR3 length: 16 residues. V was pared by 5 bases and J by 3 bases, with 10 bases of the junction left unmatched. CDR3 loop: CASSTRQGGADTEAFF. For the CDR3, the DNA is TGTGCCAGCAGTACCCGACAGGGGGGAGCTGACACTGAAGCTTTCTTT.

CDR3 loop: CASSLTDHGTEENEQFF. CDR3 coding DNA: TGTGCCAGCAGCTTAACAGACCACGGGACAGAAGAAAATGAGCAGTTCTTC. V usage is TRBV7-6 and J usage is TRBJ2-1; the match to TRBD1 covers 7 bases. This CDR3 is built from 17 residues. Germline assignment: CDR1 SGHVS and CDR2 FNYEAQ. Losses at the gene ends were 2 bases for V and 7 bases for J; bases not matched to a gene: 14.

The chain recombines TRBV7-2 with TRBJ2-1; D perhaps matches TRBD2 (6 bases). The germline gives CDR1 SGHTA, CDR2 FQGNSA. V was trimmed by 0 bases and J by 7 bases, leaving 16 bases between them. This CDR3 spans 16 amino acids. The CDR3 loop reads CASSLAHLSGRNEQFF. The CDR3, as DNA: TGTGCCAGCAGCTTAGCGCATCTTAGCGGTCGTAATGAGCAGTTCTTC.

The J gene is TRBJ1-2, the V gene TRBV24-1; D gene uncertain. Germline-derived CDR1 and CDR2 are KGHDR and SFDVKD. The V gene lost 3 bases and the J gene lost 5 bases, with 6 bases spanning the gap. This CDR3 spans 12 amino acids. CDR3: CATSDMRYGYTF. For the CDR3, the DNA is TGTGCCACCAGTGATATGCGTTATGGCTACACCTTC.

This chain uses TRBV30 with TRBJ1-2; 7 nucleotides align to TRBD1. V shed 2 bases and J 3 bases; nucleotides not matched to a gene: 6. Germline V gene data show CDR1 as GTSNPN and CDR2 as SVGIG (reference sequence). The CDR3 contains 14 residues. The CDR3 region has the DNA TGTGCCTGGAGTCCCACAGGGGCGTACTATGGCTACACCTTC. It specifies CAWSPTGAYYGYTF.

The chain is built from TRBV24-1 and TRBJ1-2, with TRBD1 as a possible D gene (6 bases). This CDR3 is 15 amino acids long. The V gene lost 2 bases and the J gene lost 3 bases, with 12 bases spanning the gap. In germline, CDR1 is KGHDR, CDR2 SFDVKD. The CDR3 reads CATSDSGGADYGYTF. CDR3 nucleotide sequence: TGTGCCACCAGTGATTCGGGGGGCGCGGACTATGGCTACACCTTC.

This sequence joins TRBV6-6 and TRBJ1-1; 9 nucleotides match TRBD1. J was trimmed by 7 bases and V by 5 bases; bases with no gene match: 8. The germline gives CDR1 MNHNY, CDR2 SVGAGI (reference sequence). CDR3 size: 14 residues. The CDR3 here is CASSMDRGTFEAFF. CDR3 nucleotides: TGTGCCAGCAGTATGGACAGGGGTACCTTTGAAGCTTTCTTT.

The chain recombines TRBV7-6 with TRBJ2-7; the match to TRBD1 covers 10 bases. The CDR3 length is 15 residues. Germline V gene lookup returns CDR1 SGHVS and CDR2 FNYEAQ. Losses at the gene ends were 1 base for V and 6 bases for J; bases not matched to a gene: 6. The CDR3 nucleotides are TGTGCCAGCAGCTTAGGGGGGACAGGGGTGAGCGAGCAGTACTTC. Amino acids: CASSLGGTGVSEQYF.

The chain recombines TRBV5-1 with TRBJ2-7; D is ambiguous. The germline V gene has CDR1 SGHRS and CDR2 YFSETQ. The length of the CDR3 is 19 residues. V was pared by 1 base and J by 2 bases, with 25 bases between. The CDR3, as DNA: TGCGCCAGCAGCTTGTCGTTAGCCTCGTCATCTTTTAGAGCCTACGAGCAGTACTTC. As protein: CASSLSLASSSFRAYEQYF.

The J gene is TRBJ2-5, the V gene TRBV11-2, with D uncertain. The length of the CDR3 is 12 residues. Trimming left V 5 bases short and J 5 bases short, with 9 bases between. Germline V gives CDR1 SGHAT, CDR2 FQNNGV. The CDR3 protein is CASSIPRETQYF. Written as DNA, the CDR3 is TGTGCCAGCAGCATCCCCCGGGAGACCCAGTACTTC.

J is TRBJ2-2 and V is TRBV18; 8 nucleotides agree with TRBD1. Per germline, CDR1 KGHSH and CDR2 LQKENI. The CDR3 covers 16 residues. After removal of 3 bases from V and 5 bases from J, the junction contained 8 bases not matched to a gene. The CDR3 loop is CASSPQTGGLTGELFF. DNA of the CDR3: TGTGCCAGCTCACCGCAAACAGGGGGTTTGACCGGGGAGCTGTTTTTT.

The chain uses TRBV5-1 and TRBJ2-5; possible D gene TRBD1, 6 bases. CDR3 length: 14 amino acids. The V gene's germline CDR1 is SGHRS and CDR2 YFSETQ. Trimming cost V 1 base and J 1 base, with 8 bases left between them. CDR3 protein: CASSLNRVQETQYF. The CDR3 DNA follows: TGCGCCAGCAGCTTGAACAGGGTCCAAGAGACCCAGTACTTC.

This clone was counted ten times or more. The genes are TRBV20-1 and TRBJ1-6; 10 bases fit TRBD1. V lost 3 bases, J lost 7 bases, and 15 bases stayed unmatched. Per the germline V gene, CDR1 is DFQATT and CDR2 is SNEGSKA (reference sequence). CDR3 length: 18 residues. The CDR3 DNA reads TGCAGTGCTAGTAAAGGTTCCCGGGACAGGGGTAAGAATTCACCCCTCCACTTT. It is translated as CSASKGSRDRGKNSPLHF.

The chain couples TRBV5-6 to TRBJ2-5; 7 bases match TRBD1. The CDR3 covers 14 residues. Germline values: CDR1 SGHDT, CDR2 YYEEEE. Trimming removed 4 bases from V and 2 bases from J; junction bases left unmatched: 5. Here the CDR3 reads CASSPRQGQETQYF. In DNA form, the CDR3 reads TGTGCCAGCAGCCCCCGACAGGGTCAAGAGACCCAGTACTTC.